This TCR beta chain was found in a study of shared clonotypes between healthy human individuals. Findings of the study overall: Donors were few, which limited the genetic and exposure-history diversity represented.

Trimming removed 2 bases from V and 4 bases from J, with 8 bases in between. The CDR3 has 13 residues. CDR1 and CDR2 (germline): MGHRA, YSYEKL. Regarding this clone: Its target is not known.

Healthy and HIV-negative, the adult donors had no recent acute infections or vaccinations. Using immunoSEQ multiplex PCR, the repertoire was profiled, and TCRdb retains in-frame clones only, with some absent. The repertoire holds about 480,000 clones, with 60% to 80% as singletons. This clonotype was obtained from a woman aged 40 to 50 in good health. Some clones in this sample may be carry-over from other donors' samples. Sequenced: PBMCs. The chain joins TRBV4-1 to TRBJ1-1; D ambiguous. CDR3: CASSQWGLTEAFF. CDR3 DNA sequence: TGCGCCAGCAGCCAATGGGGTCTCACTGAAGCTTTCTTT.